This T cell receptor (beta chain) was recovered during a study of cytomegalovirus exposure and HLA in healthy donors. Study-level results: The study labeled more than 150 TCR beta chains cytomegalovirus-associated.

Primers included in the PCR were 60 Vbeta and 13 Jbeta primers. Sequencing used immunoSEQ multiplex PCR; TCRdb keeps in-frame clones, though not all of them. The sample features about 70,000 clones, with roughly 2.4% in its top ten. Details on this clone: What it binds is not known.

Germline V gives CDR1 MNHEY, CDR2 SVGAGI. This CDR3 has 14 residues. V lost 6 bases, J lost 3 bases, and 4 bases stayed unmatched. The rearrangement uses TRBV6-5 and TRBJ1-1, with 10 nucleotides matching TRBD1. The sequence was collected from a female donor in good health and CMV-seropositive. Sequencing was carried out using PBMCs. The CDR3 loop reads CASSWTGGYTEAFF. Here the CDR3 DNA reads TGTGCCAGCAGCTGGACAGGGGGATACACTGAAGCTTTCTTT.